Listed below are T cell receptor beta chains from one sample, sequenced in a study of technical replicates of blood from a handful of donors. TCRdb's table, derived via immunoSEQ multiplex PCR, lists solely in-frame clones and lacks some. The table includes around 80,000 clones, approximately 90% detected once. Input material: T cells isolated from PBMCs. All receptors derive from a human donor in good health. CDR3s include the opening cysteine and the closing phenylalanine or tryptophan. A D gene is named only where the DNA matches it firmly. Some rows have no size entry. The others give once, few or many, or a class for an expanded clone.

cdr3_nt	cdr3_aa	v_call	j_call	clone_size	d_call
TGTGCCAGCAGTCAGCGGGAGGGCCTGATCGGGGAGCTGTTTTTT	CASSQREGLIGELFF	TRBV2	TRBJ2-2	once	TRBD2
TGTGCCAGCAGTCCGGGCGGGGGATTCATGAACACTGAAGCTTTCTTT	CASSPGGGFMNTEAFF	TRBV2	TRBJ1-1	.	.
TGCGCCAGCAGCCCCCTGTTAATCACAGATACGCAGTATTTT	CASSPLLITDTQYF	TRBV5-1	TRBJ2-3	.	.
TGTGCCAGCAGCGACGCAGGGATAATCGAAGCTTTCTTT	CASSDAGIIEAFF	TRBV7-2	TRBJ1-1	few	.
TGTGCCAGCAGCTTGTTCAGGGCGCGGGGCTACACCTTC	CASSLFRARGYTF	TRBV5-6	TRBJ1-2	.	.
TGCAGCGTTGAAGATCCAGGGGGCACCCGTACATTGATGGCCTACAATGAGCAGTTCTTC	CSVEDPGGTRTLMAYNEQFF	TRBV29-1	TRBJ2-1	once	TRBD1
TGTGCCAGCCACCAGAGGACTAACTATGGCTACACCTTC	CASHQRTNYGYTF	TRBV28	TRBJ1-2	.	.
TGTGCCACCCTAGGGTATGCGACAGGCGGCTACACCTTC	CATLGYATGGYTF	TRBV5-4	TRBJ1-2	.	.
TGTGCCAGCAGCTTAGTGCAGGGAGGGTGGAATCAGCCCCAGCATTTT	CASSLVQGGWNQPQHF	TRBV7-9	TRBJ1-5	.	.
TGTGCCACCAGCACCGGCGCATACTACTCCTACGAGCAGTACTTC	CATSTGAYYSYEQYF	TRBV15	TRBJ2-7	.	.
TGCGCCAGCAGCTTGGAAGAGACTAGCGCCTCCTACGAGCAGTACTTC	CASSLEETSASYEQYF	TRBV5-1	TRBJ2-7	.	TRBD2
TGTGCCAGCACCCCGGGACTCCCAGTCATGAACACTGAAGCTTTCTTT	CASTPGLPVMNTEAFF	TRBV7-9	TRBJ1-1	.	.
TGTGCCAGTAGTACAGGACAGGAGGGAACCCAGTACTTC	CASSTGQEGTQYF	TRBV19	TRBJ2-5	.	.
TGTGCCAGCAGTGTTGAACAGGGAAGGGGAACCTACGAGCAGTACTTC	CASSVEQGRGTYEQYF	TRBV27	TRBJ2-7	.	.
TGTGCCAGCAGCTTGGACAGCTGGGAGCAGTACTTC	CASSLDSWEQYF	TRBV5-4	TRBJ2-7	.	.
TGTGCCAGCTCACCTCTTCGGGACATTGGAAACACCATATATTTT	CASSPLRDIGNTIYF	TRBV18	TRBJ1-3	.	.
TGTGCCAGTAGTATAGGTAAAGGACTAGCGGGACACTACGAGCAGTACTTC	CASSIGKGLAGHYEQYF	TRBV19	TRBJ2-7	once	TRBD2
TGTGCCAGCAGTGAACGAGTGGGCAATCAGCCCCAGCATTTT	CASSERVGNQPQHF	TRBV25-1	TRBJ1-5	few	.
TGTGCCAGCAGCTCCCCGGGACTACGGTACAATGAGCAGTTCTTC	CASSSPGLRYNEQFF	TRBV11-2	TRBJ2-1	.	TRBD2
TGTGCCAGCAGCCCCCGGGGACTAGTTACTTCTAGCACAGATACGCAGTATTTT	CASSPRGLVTSSTDTQYF	TRBV7-2	TRBJ2-3	.	TRBD2
TGCAGTACAAACAGGGGAACTGAAGCTTTCTTT	CSTNRGTEAFF	TRBV20-1	TRBJ1-1	.	TRBD1
TGTGCCAGCAGTTGGGACAGGGAGAACACCGGGGAGCTGTTTTTT	CASSWDRENTGELFF	TRBV27	TRBJ2-2	.	TRBD1
TGTGCCAGCAGCTTGAGTGGGACTGGGAACACCGGGGAGCTGTTTTTT	CASSLSGTGNTGELFF	TRBV5-6	TRBJ2-2	.	.
TGTGCCAGTAGTTCTCGGGGAGGGGGTTACGGCGAGCAGTACTTC	CASSSRGGGYGEQYF	TRBV19	TRBJ2-7	.	.
TGTGCCTGGACCCCGACAGGGTACGCTGATACGCAGTATTTT	CAWTPTGYADTQYF	TRBV30	TRBJ2-3	few	TRBD1
TGTGCCAGTAGTTGGGCAGGGCGCTCCTACAATGAGCAGTTCTTC	CASSWAGRSYNEQFF	TRBV19	TRBJ2-1	.	.
TGTGCCTGGAGTGAAACTAGCGGGAGAATCCAGTTCTTC	CAWSETSGRIQFF	TRBV30	TRBJ2-1	.	TRBD2
TGTGCCTGGAGTGTATCTAGGCGGGACACAGATACGCAGTATTTT	CAWSVSRRDTDTQYF	TRBV30	TRBJ2-3	.	.
TGTGCCAGCAGCTTAATGGCGGTGAACACTGAAGCTTTCTTT	CASSLMAVNTEAFF	TRBV11-2	TRBJ1-1	few	.